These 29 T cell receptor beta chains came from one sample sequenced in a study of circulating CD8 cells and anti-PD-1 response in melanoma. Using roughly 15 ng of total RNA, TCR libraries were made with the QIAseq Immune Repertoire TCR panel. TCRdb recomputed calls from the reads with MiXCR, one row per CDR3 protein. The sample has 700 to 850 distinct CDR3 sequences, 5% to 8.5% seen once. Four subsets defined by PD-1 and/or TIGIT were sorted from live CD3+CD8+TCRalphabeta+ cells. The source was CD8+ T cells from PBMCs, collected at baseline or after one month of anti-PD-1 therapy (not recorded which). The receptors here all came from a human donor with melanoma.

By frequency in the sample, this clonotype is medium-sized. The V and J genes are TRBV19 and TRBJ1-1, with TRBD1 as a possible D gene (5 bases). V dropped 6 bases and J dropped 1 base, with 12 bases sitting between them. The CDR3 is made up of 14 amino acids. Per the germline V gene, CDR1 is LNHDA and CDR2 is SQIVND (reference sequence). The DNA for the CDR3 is TGTGCCAGTAGGCTGGGGGACGGGAACACTGAAGCTTTCTTT. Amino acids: CASRLGDGNTEAFF.

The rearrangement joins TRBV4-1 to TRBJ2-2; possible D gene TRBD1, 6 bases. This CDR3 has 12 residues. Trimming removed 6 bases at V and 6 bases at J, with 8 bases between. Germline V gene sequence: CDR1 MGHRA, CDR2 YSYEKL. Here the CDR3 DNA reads TGCGCCAGCAGAGGACAGTCCGGGGAGCTGTTTTTT. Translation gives CASRGQSGELFF.

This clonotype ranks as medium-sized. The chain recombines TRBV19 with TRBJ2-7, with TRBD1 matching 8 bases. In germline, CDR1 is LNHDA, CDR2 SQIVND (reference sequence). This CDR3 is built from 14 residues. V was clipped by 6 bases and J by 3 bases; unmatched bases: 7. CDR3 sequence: CASSSTGGIYEQYF. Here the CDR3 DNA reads TGTGCCAGTAGCAGCACAGGGGGTATCTACGAGCAGTACTTC. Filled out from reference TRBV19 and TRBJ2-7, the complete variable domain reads DGGITQSPKYLFRKEGQNVTLSCEQNLNHDAMYWYRQDPGQGLRLIYYSQIVNDFQKGDIAEGYSVSREKKESFPLTVTSAQKNPTAFYLCASSSTGGIYEQYFGPGTRLTVT.

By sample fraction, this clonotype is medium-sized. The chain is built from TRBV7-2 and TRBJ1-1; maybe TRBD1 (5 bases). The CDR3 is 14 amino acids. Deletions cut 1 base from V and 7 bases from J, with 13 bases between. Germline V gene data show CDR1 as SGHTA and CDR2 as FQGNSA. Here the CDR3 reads CASSLVGGADEAFF. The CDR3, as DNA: TGTGCCAGCAGCTTAGTCGGAGGGGCTGATGAAGCTTTCTTT. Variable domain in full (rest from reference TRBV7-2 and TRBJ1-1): GAGVSQSPSNKVTEKGKDVELRCDPISGHTALYWYRQSLGQGLEFLIYFQGNSAPDKSGLPSDRFSAERTGGSVSTLTIQRTQQEDSAVYLCASSLVGGADEAFFGQGTRLTVV.

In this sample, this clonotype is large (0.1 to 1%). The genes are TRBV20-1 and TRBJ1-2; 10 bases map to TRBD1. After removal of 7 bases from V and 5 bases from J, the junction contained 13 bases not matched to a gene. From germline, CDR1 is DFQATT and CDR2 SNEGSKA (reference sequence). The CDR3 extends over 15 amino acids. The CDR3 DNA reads TGCAGTGTTGGACAGGGGGTGTTAGATTTTTATGGCTACACCTTC. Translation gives CSVGQGVLDFYGYTF.

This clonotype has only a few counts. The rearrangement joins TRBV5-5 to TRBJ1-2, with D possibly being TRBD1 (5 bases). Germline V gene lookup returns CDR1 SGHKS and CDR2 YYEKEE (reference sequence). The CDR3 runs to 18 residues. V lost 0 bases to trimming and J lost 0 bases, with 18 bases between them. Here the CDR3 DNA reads TGTGCCAGCAGCTTGGATTCATTGGCAGGGCATGCTAACTATGGCTACACCTTC. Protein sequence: CASSLDSLAGHANYGYTF.

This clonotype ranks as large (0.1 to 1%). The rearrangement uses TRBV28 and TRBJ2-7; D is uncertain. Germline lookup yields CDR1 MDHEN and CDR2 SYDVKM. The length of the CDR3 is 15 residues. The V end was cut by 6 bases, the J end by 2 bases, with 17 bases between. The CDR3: CASSLPVGRAYEQYF. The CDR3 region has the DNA TGTGCCAGCAGCCTACCGGTTGGGCGCGCCTACGAGCAGTACTTC.

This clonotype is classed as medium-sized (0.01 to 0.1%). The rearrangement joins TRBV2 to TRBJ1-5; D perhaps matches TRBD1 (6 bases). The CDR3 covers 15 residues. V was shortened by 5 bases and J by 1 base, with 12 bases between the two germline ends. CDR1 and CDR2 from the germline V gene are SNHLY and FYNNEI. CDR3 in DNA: TGTGCCAGCAGTCGACAGGAACTAAGCAATCAGCCCCAGCATTTT. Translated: CASSRQELSNQPQHF.

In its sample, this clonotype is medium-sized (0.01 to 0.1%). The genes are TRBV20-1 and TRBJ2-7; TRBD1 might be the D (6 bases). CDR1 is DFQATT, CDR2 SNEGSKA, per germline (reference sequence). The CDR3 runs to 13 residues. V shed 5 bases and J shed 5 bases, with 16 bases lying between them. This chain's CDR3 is CSASHSYRDEQYF. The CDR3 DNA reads TGCAGTGCTTCGCATTCTTACAGGGACGAGCAGTACTTC.

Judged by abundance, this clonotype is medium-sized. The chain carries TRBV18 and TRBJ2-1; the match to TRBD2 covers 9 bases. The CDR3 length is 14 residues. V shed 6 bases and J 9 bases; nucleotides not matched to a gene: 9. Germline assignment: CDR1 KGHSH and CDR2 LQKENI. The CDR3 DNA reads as TGTGCCAGCTCTAGCGGGGGACCTGATGCTGAGCAGTTCTTC. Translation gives CASSSGGPDAEQFF. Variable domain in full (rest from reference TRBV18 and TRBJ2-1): NAGVMQNPRHLVRRRGQEARLRCSPMKGHSHVYWYRQLPEEGLKFMVYLQKENIIDESGMPKERFSAEFPKEGPSILRIQQVVRGDSAAYFCASSSGGPDAEQFFGPGTRLTVL.

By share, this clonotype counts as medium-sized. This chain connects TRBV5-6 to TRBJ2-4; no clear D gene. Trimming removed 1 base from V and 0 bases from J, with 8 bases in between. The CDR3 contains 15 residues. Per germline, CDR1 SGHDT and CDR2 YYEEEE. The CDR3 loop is CASSLFYVAKNIQYF. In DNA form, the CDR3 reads TGTGCCAGCAGCTTGTTTTACGTAGCCAAAAACATTCAGTACTTC. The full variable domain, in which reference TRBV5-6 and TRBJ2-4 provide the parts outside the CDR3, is DAGVTQSPTHLIKTRGQQVTLRCSPKSGHDTVSWYQQALGQGPQFIFQYYEEEERQRGNFPDRFSGHQFPNYSSELNVNALLLGDSALYLCASSLFYVAKNIQYFGAGTRLSVL.

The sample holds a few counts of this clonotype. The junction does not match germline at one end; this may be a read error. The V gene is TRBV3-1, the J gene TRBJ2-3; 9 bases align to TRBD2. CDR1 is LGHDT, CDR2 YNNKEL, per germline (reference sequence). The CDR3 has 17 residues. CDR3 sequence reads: CASSQQRGGASTDTLYF. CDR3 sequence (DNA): TGTGCCAGCAGCCAACAGCGCGGGGGGGCTAGCACAGATACGCTGTATTTT.

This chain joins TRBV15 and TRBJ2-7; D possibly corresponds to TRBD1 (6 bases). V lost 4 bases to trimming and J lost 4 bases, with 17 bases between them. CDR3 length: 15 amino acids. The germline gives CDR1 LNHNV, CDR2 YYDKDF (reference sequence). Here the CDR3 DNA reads TGTGCCACCAGCACCGGACCCGGGACACCGTACGAGCAGTACTTC. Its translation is CATSTGPGTPYEQYF.

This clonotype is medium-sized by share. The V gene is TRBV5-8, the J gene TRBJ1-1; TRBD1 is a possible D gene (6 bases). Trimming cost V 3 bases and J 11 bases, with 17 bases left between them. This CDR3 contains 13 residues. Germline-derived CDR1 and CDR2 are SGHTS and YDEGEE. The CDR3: CASSSYYSGEAFF. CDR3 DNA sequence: TGTGCCAGCAGCTCCTATTACTCAGGGGAGGCTTTCTTT. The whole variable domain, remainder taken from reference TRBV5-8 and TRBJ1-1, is EAGVTQSPTHLIKTRGQQATLRCSPISGHTSVYWYQQALGLGLQFLLWYDEGEERNRGNFPPRFSGRQFPNYSSELNVNALELEDSALYLCASSSYYSGEAFFGQGTRLTVV.

CDR3 nucleotide sequence: TGTGCCAGCAGGGCAAGCGACTCTAACTATGGCTACACCTTC. Translating gives CASRASDSNYGYTF. The chain couples TRBV28 to TRBJ1-2, with D unresolved. Germline V gene data show CDR1 as MDHEN and CDR2 as SYDVKM. With 6 bases removed from V and 0 bases from J, the gap between germline ends came to 11 bases. The CDR3 has 14 residues.

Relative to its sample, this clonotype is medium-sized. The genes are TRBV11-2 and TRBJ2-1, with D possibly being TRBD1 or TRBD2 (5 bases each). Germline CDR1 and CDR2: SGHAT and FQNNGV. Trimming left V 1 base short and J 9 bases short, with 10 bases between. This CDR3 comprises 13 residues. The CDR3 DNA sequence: TGTGCCAGCAGCTTAGGTTCTGGGGGTGAGCAGTTCTTC. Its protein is CASSLGSGGEQFF.

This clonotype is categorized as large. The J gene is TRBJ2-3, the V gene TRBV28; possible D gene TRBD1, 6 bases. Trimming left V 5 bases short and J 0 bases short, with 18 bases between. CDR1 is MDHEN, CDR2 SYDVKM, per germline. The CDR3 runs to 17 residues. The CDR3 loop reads CASSQHLQGISTDTQYF. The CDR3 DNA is TGTGCCAGCAGTCAACATTTACAGGGTATAAGCACAGATACGCAGTATTTT.

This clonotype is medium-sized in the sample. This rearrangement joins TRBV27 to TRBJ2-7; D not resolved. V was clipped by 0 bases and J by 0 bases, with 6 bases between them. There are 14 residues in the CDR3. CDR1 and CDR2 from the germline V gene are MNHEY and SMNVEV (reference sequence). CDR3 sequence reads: CASSLSSSSYEQYF. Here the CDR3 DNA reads TGTGCCAGCAGTTTATCATCGAGCTCCTACGAGCAGTACTTC.

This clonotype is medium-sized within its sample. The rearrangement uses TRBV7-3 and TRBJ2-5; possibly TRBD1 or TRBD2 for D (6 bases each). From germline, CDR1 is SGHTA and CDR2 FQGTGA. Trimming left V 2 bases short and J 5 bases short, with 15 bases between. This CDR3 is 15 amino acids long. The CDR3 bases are TGTGCCAGCAGCTTATCGGGGGCGCAAGGGGAGACCCAGTACTTC. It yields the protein CASSLSGAQGETQYF.

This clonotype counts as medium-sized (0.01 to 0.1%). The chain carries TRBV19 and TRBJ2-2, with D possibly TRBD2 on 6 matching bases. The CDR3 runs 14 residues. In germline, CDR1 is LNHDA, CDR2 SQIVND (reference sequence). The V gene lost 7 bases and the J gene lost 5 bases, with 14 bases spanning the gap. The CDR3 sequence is CASKVAGWTGELFF. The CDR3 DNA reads TGTGCCAGTAAAGTTGCGGGGTGGACCGGGGAGCTGTTTTTT.

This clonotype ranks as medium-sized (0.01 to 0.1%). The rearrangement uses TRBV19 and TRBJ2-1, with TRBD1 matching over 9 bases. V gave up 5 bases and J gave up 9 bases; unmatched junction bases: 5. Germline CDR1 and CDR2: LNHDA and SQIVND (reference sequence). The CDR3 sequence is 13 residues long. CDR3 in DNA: TGTGCCAGTAGTCCGGACAGGGGTGGTGAGCAGTTCTTC. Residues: CASSPDRGGEQFF.

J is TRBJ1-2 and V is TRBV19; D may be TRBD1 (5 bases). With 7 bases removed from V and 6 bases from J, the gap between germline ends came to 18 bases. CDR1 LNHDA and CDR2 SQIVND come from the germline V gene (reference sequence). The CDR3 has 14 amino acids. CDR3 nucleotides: TGTGCCAGTACGGCCAGGGCCCTTGGGGATGGCTACACCTTC. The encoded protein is CASTARALGDGYTF.

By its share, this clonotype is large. CDR3: CASSSLLQGASYEQYF. The CDR3 DNA follows: TGTGCCAGCAGCTCCCTATTACAGGGGGCTTCCTACGAGCAGTACTTC. The gene calls are TRBV5-5 and TRBJ2-7; 9 nucleotides align to TRBD1. Looked up from germline, CDR1 is SGHKS and CDR2 is YYEKEE (reference sequence). V lost 3 bases and J lost 1; bases outside the gene matches: 8. CDR3 size: 16 residues.

CDR3 DNA: TGTGCCAGCAGTGCAGAGAGCACAGATACGCAGTATTTT. This gives the protein CASSAESTDTQYF. The chain joins TRBV2 to TRBJ2-3, with D uncertain. The V gene's germline CDR1 is SNHLY and CDR2 FYNNEI. This CDR3 has 13 residues. The V end lost 4 bases, the J end lost 0 bases, and 5 bases lay between the germline ends.

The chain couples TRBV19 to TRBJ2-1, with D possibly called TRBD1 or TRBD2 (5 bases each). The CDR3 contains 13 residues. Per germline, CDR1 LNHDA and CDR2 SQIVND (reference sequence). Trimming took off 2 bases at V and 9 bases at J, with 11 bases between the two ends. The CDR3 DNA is TGTGCCAGTAGTATAAGATCGGGGCGTGAGCAGTTCTTC. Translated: CASSIRSGREQFF.

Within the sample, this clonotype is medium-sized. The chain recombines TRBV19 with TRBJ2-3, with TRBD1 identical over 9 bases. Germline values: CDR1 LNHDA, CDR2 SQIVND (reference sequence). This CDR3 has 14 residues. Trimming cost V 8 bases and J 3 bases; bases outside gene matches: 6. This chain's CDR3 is CASGSTGGTDTQYF. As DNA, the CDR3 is TGTGCCAGTGGATCGACAGGGGGGACAGATACGCAGTATTTT.

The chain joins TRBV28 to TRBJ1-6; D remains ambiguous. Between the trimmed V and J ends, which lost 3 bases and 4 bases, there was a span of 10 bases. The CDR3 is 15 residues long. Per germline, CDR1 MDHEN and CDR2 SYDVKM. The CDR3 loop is CASSFLGDYNSPLHF. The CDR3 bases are TGTGCCAGCAGTTTTCTTGGGGATTATAATTCACCCCTCCACTTT.

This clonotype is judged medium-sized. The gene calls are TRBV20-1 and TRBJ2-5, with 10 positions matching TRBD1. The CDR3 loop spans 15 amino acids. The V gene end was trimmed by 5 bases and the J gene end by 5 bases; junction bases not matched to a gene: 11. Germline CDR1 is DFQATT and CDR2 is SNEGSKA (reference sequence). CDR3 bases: TGCAGTGCTGACCCGTCCGACAGGGGGCGGGAGACCCAGTACTTC. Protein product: CSADPSDRGRETQYF.

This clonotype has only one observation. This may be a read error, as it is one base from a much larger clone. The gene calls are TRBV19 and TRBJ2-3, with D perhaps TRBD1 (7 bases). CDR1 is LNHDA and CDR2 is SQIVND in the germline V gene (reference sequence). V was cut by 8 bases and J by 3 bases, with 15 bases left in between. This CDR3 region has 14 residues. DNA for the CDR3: TGTGCCAGTGGATCGGCAGGGGGGACAGATACGCAGTATTTT. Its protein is CASGSAGGTDTQYF.